This T cell receptor beta chain was captured by sequencing in a study of blood T cell repertoires in COVID-19. The overall study: Material from acute and convalescent COVID-19 was sourced from the United States, Italy and Spain. T cells, B-cell-depleted T cells, or PBMCs provided the cDNA or gDNA that served as material.

V gave up 8 bases and J gave up 4 bases, with 18 bases separating them. Germline lookup yields CDR1 SEHNR and CDR2 FQNEAQ (reference sequence). CDR3 length: 14 amino acids. In the study's own analysis: Reference gene primer amplification gave estimated nucleated cell counts. Clones were sequenced by immunoSEQ multiplex PCR, and TCRdb holds only the in-frame ones, with some missing. That table is the source of V, J and clone size, and D and trimming were worked out from the DNA. The sample includes some 200,000 clones, around nine tenths of them seen just once. This receptor was taken from a woman between 18 and 29 years old who had recovered from COVID-19. The specimen was peripheral blood. This chain uses TRBV7-9 with TRBJ2-7, with TRBD2 as a possible D gene (7 bases). The CDR3 here is CASEGGGTKYEQYF. CDR3 nucleotide sequence: TGTGCCAGCGAAGGGGGAGGGACGAAGTACGAGCAGTACTTC.